This T cell receptor beta chain was recorded in a study of blood T cell repertoires in COVID-19. Overall study: Donors in the United States, Italy and Spain gave samples during acute or convalescent COVID-19. Nucleic acid was either cDNA or gDNA, and it came from T cells, B-cell-depleted T cells, or PBMCs.

The V end lost 7 bases, the J end lost 9 bases, and 18 bases lay between the germline ends. Germline values: CDR1 LNHDA, CDR2 SQIVND (reference sequence). The CDR3 extends over 13 amino acids. The repertoire was sequenced with immunoSEQ multiplex PCR; TCRdb's copy has only in-frame clones and lacks some. Of roughly 260,000 clones in the sample, about 85% were seen once. This TCR derives from a man in his 60s who had recovered from COVID-19. Sequencing was carried out using peripheral blood. The chain is built from TRBV19 and TRBJ1-2; weak D call: TRBD1 (5 bases). The CDR3 sequence is CASTPGGATRYTF. DNA of the CDR3: TGTGCCAGTACCCCCGGAGGGGCAACGCGCTACACCTTC.